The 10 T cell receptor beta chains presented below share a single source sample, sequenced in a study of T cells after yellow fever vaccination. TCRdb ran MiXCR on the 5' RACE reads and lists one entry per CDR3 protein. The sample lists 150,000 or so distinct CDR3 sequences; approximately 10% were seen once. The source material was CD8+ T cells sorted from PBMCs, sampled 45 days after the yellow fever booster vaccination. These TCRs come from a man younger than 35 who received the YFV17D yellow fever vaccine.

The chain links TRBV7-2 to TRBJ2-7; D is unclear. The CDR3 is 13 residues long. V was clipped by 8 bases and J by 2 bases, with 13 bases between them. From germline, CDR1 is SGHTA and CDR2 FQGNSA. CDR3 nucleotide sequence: TGTGCCAGCCGCGACGGGCTCACCTACGAGCAGTACTTC. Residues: CASRDGLTYEQYF.

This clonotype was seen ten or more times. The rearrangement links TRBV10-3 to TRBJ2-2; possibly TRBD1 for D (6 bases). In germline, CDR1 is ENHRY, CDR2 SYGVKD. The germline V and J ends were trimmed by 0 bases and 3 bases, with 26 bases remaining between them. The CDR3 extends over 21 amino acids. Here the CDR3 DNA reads TGTGCCATCAGTGAGTCTACCCCGGGACAAGGAGCCCTTCTGTACACCGGGGAGCTGTTTTTT. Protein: CAISESTPGQGALLYTGELFF.

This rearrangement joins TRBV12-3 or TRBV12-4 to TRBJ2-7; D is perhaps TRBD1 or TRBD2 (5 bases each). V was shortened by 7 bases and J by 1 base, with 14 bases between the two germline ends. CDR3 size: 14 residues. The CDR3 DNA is TGTGCCAGCACCCGGGACGGCGGATCCTACGAGCAGTACTTC. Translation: CASTRDGGSYEQYF.

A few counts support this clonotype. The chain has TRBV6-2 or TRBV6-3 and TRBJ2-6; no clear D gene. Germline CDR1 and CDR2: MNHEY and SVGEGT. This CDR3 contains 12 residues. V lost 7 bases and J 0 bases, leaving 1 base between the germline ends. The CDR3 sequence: CASNSGANVLTF. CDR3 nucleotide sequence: TGTGCCAGCAACTCTGGGGCCAACGTCCTGACTTTC.

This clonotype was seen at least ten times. The CDR3 region has the DNA TGTGCCAGCAGTGGATCCGATGGGGGTGCGGAGACCCAGTACTTC. It specifies CASSGSDGGAETQYF. This rearrangement joins TRBV6-1 to TRBJ2-5; either TRBD1 or TRBD2 may fit D (5 bases each). The germline CDR1 and CDR2 sequences are MNHNS and SASEGT. Trimming left V 4 bases short and J 5 bases short, with 17 bases between. The CDR3 totals 15 residues.

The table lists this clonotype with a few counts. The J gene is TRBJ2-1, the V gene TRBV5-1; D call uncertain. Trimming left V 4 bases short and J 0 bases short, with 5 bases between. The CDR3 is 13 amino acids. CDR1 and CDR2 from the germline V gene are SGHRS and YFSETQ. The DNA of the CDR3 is TGCGCCAGCAGCCCGAACTCCTACAATGAGCAGTTCTTC. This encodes CASSPNSYNEQFF.

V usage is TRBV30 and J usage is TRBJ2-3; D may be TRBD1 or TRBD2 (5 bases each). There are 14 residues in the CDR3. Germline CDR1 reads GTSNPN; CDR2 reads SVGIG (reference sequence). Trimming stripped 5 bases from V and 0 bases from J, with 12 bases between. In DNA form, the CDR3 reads TGTGCCTGGGGGGGACCCGCCAGCACAGATACGCAGTATTTT. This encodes CAWGGPASTDTQYF. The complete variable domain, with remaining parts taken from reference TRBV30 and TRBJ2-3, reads SQTIHQWPATLVQPVGSPLSLECTVEGTSNPNLYWYRQAAGRGLQLLFYSVGIGQISSEVPQNLSASRPQDRQFILSSKKLLLSDSGFYLCAWGGPASTDTQYFGPGTRLTVL.

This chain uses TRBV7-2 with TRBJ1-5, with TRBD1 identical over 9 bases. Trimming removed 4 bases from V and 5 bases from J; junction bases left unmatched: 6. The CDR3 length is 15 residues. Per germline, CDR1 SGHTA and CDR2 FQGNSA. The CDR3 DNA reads TGTGCCAGCAGCTCCGGGGACAGGGCCTATCAGCCCCAGCATTTT. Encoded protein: CASSSGDRAYQPQHF.

CDR3 nucleotides: TGCGCCAGCAGCCAAGACCAGGGTTACGAGCAGTACTTC. Its translation: CASSQDQGYEQYF. V usage is TRBV4-1 and J usage is TRBJ2-7; possibly TRBD1 for D (5 bases). V was shortened by 0 bases and J by 4 bases, with 7 bases between the two germline ends. Germline V gene data show CDR1 as MGHRA and CDR2 as YSYEKL. The CDR3 totals 13 residues.

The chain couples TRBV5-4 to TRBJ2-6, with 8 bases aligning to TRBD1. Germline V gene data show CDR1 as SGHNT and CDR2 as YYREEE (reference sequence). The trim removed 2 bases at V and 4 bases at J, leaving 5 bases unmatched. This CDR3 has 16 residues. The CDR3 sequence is CASSFARGLGANVLTF. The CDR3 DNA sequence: TGTGCCAGCAGCTTTGCCAGGGGGCTCGGGGCCAACGTCCTGACTTTC.